A single sample gave rise to the 13 T cell receptor beta chains below, sequenced in a study of T-cell memory formation after mild COVID-19. TCRdb itself ran the 5' RACE reads through MiXCR, one entry per CDR3 protein. In the table there are some 150,000 distinct CDR3 sequences, less than 20% of which are singletons. Sample: PBMCs or a T cell subset sorted from them (not recorded which). These receptors all stem from an adult woman who had mild COVID-19 (a few samples of this study predate the infection). Cell type and time point are not known.

The chain carries TRBV4-3 and TRBJ2-1; D not resolved. With 3 bases removed from V and 4 bases from J, the gap between germline ends came to 16 bases. The CDR3 runs to 16 residues. The germline V gene encodes CDR1 LGHNA and CDR2 YSLEER. CDR3 residues: CASSHPVTAEYNEQFF. The CDR3 nucleotides read TGCGCCAGCAGCCACCCGGTCACAGCTGAATACAATGAGCAGTTCTTC.

This chain links TRBV24-1 with TRBJ2-7; TRBD2 is a possible D gene (5 bases). V lost 1 base and J 7 bases, leaving 10 bases between the germline ends. In germline, CDR1 is KGHDR, CDR2 SFDVKD. This CDR3 has 13 amino acids. The CDR3 coding sequence is TGTGCCACCAGTGATTTCGGGCGGGCTGAGCAGTACTTC. Translation gives CATSDFGRAEQYF.

This clonotype was counted a few times. V gene TRBV11-2 combines with J gene TRBJ2-7; 11 bases match TRBD2. The CDR3 is made up of 15 amino acids. The germline V gene has CDR1 SGHAT and CDR2 FQNNGV. V was pared by 5 bases and J by 3 bases, with 6 bases of the junction left unmatched. CDR3 protein: CASSTIAGGLYEQYF. CDR3 nucleotides: TGTGCCAGCAGCACAATAGCGGGAGGGCTCTACGAGCAGTACTTC.

The chain employs TRBV30 and TRBJ1-1; the D is unclear. CDR1 is GTSNPN and CDR2 is SVGIG in the germline V gene (reference sequence). This CDR3 contains 13 residues. Trimming pared 5 bases from V and 0 bases from J, leaving 10 bases between. CDR3 sequence: CAWRRLMNTEAFF. CDR3 coding DNA: TGTGCCTGGCGGCGGCTAATGAACACTGAAGCTTTCTTT.

This clonotype was seen only a few times. The CDR3, as DNA: TGCGCCAGCAGCTTGTGGGGGGCCGACGGCTACACCTTC. It yields the protein CASSLWGADGYTF. The chain carries TRBV5-1 and TRBJ1-2, with D possibly TRBD1 on 6 matching bases. The V end was cut by 1 base, the J end by 8 bases, with 12 bases between. Looked up from germline, CDR1 is SGHRS and CDR2 is YFSETQ. The CDR3 length is 13 residues.

CDR3: CATTGGQLPTQYF. The CDR3 DNA reads as TGTGCCACTACCGGGGGACAGCTCCCGACCCAGTACTTC. The gene calls are TRBV28 and TRBJ2-5, with D tentatively TRBD1 (7 bases). Germline V gene lookup returns CDR1 MDHEN and CDR2 SYDVKM. Trimming stripped 10 bases from V and 7 bases from J, with 19 bases between. The CDR3 runs to 13 residues.

This clonotype turned up a few times. The rearrangement uses TRBV6-2 or TRBV6-3 and TRBJ2-7, with TRBD2 matching over 9 bases. Trimming cost V 6 bases and J 2 bases; bases outside gene matches: 11. This CDR3 comprises 16 residues. Looked up from germline, CDR1 is MNHEY and CDR2 is SVGEGT. CDR3 bases: TGTGCCAGCAGGCTACGGAGCCTAGCGGGGCCCTACGAGCAGTACTTC. Its protein product is CASRLRSLAGPYEQYF.

This clonotype appeared many times. V and J are TRBV12-3 or TRBV12-4 and TRBJ2-1, with 12 bases matching TRBD2. J gave up 7 bases and V 5 bases, and 6 bases lay outside the gene matches. The CDR3 runs 15 residues. The CDR3, as DNA: TGTGCCAGCAGTCGACTAGCGGGAGAATCTAATGAGCAGTTCTTC. This sequence encodes CASSRLAGESNEQFF.

This clonotype has only a few counts. The chain couples TRBV5-1 to TRBJ2-1, with D perhaps matching TRBD2 (6 bases). Trimming stripped 4 bases from V and 4 bases from J, with 15 bases between. The germline CDR1 and CDR2 sequences are SGHRS and YFSETQ. This CDR3 has 15 amino acids. The CDR3 coding sequence is TGCGCCAGCAGCCGCACGGACTACCGGTACAATGAGCAGTTCTTC. This translates into CASSRTDYRYNEQFF.

This clonotype has just a few counts. The rearrangement links TRBV7-9 to TRBJ2-1; possible D gene TRBD2, 6 bases. CDR1 SEHNR and CDR2 FQNEAQ come from the germline V gene (reference sequence). The V gene lost 5 bases and the J gene lost 6 bases, with 17 bases spanning the gap. The CDR3 has 15 amino acids. This CDR3 reads CASSPMTSRGNEQFF. CDR3 nucleotide sequence: TGTGCCAGCAGCCCGATGACTAGTAGGGGCAATGAGCAGTTCTTC.

The gene calls are TRBV25-1 and TRBJ2-5; the match to TRBD1 covers 8 bases. The CDR3 covers 20 residues. Germline values: CDR1 MGHDK, CDR2 SYGVNS. Trimming took 4 bases from V and 4 from J; bases not matched to a gene: 23. DNA of the CDR3: TGTGCCAGCAGTGCCCTAGGTGGAGCAGGGGGCGCGTGGGAAATAGAGACCCAGTACTTC. It encodes CASSALGGAGGAWEIETQYF.

The chain links TRBV12-3 or TRBV12-4 to TRBJ1-2; possible D gene TRBD1, 5 bases. The CDR3 sequence is 15 residues long. V lost 6 bases to trimming and J lost 4 bases, with 18 bases between them. CDR3 nucleotides: TGTGCCAGCAGGAGCCCAGGGAGAAGTGCCTATGGCTACACCTTC. This translates into CASRSPGRSAYGYTF.

This clonotype occurred many times. CDR3 region: CASSFGLAGVYEQFF. Here the CDR3 DNA reads TGTGCCAGCAGCTTCGGACTAGCGGGAGTATATGAGCAGTTCTTC. The genes are TRBV7-9 and TRBJ2-1; 13 nucleotides align to TRBD2. V shed 3 bases, J shed 8 bases, and the junction held 4 bases outside the gene matches. Germline V gene data show CDR1 as SEHNR and CDR2 as FQNEAQ (reference sequence). The CDR3 has 15 residues.